The clone carrying this TCR beta chain occurred a few times. Its antigen remains unidentified. Per germline, CDR1 MNHEY and CDR2 SVGAGI. The CDR3 has 14 amino acids. Unmatched junction bases numbered 3, after V lost 4 bases and J lost 4 bases. Produced via immunoSEQ multiplex PCR; TCRdb's table is partial and in-frame only. The sample includes 50,000 to 65,000 clones, about 85% of them seen just once. Anyone with autoimmune disease history or systemic immunosuppression was excluded. Sampling times: baseline, cycle 4 day 1, cycle 7 day 1. The sample belongs to a study of OX40 agonist ivuxolimab in advanced cancers. General study points: Those patients achieving a partial response at 0.1-3.0 mg/kg showed among the lowest clonal expansion. Among T cells, CD8+ cells averaged more expanded clones than CD4+ cells.

The material sequenced was CD4+ or CD8+ T cells sorted from blood, taken in a trial of the OX40 agonist ivuxolimab. The TCR sequence derives from an adult with an advanced solid tumor such as melanoma, head and neck, liver or kidney cancer. The rearrangement links TRBV6-5 to TRBJ2-5, with 10 positions matching TRBD2. CDR3 sequence (DNA): TGTGCCAGCAGTTTCCTAGCGGGAGCAGAGACCCAGTACTTC. Translating it yields CASSFLAGAETQYF.